This T cell receptor (beta chain) was found in a study of CD8 T cells in Susac syndrome. RNA totalling roughly 0.5 to 1 ug underwent reverse transcription with random hexamers. Amplification of TCR beta CDR3 by immunoSEQ multiplex PCR spanned 54 Vbeta and 13 Jbeta. TCRdb re-called the immunoSEQ multiplex PCR reads through MiXCR, storing one row per CDR3 protein. The table includes 130,000 or so distinct CDR3 sequences, under 96% detected once. This sequence was found in a human donor with Susac syndrome. The sample taken for sequencing was CD4+ T cells from PBMCs.

The CDR3 region is CASSLDRGYTDTQYF. In nucleotides, the CDR3 is TGCGCCAGCAGCTTGGACCGGGGGTACACAGATACGCAGTATTTT. The chain has TRBV5-1 and TRBJ2-3; tentative D call: TRBD2 (6 bases). With 0 bases removed from V and 2 bases from J, the gap between germline ends came to 10 bases. Germline V CDR1 and CDR2: SGHRS, YFSETQ. The CDR3 sequence is 15 residues long.